Given below is one T cell receptor beta chain in context. Its cognate antigen has yet to be identified. No much larger clonotype is one base removed from it; base qualities were not supplied. Instrument on record: Illumina NovaSeq 6000. cDNA libraries for TCRalpha and TCRbeta were prepared by 5'RACE using constant-segment primers, with sample barcodes and unique molecular identifiers added. Trizol reagent was used to extract RNA from every sample. Library amplification was performed in two PCR steps, and a second sample barcode and Illumina TruSeq adapters were introduced in the second step. Libraries were sequenced on an Illumina NovaSeq with 2 x 150 bp paired-end reads. Concerning the study's data processing: With migec v1.2.7, reads were demultiplexed and then collapsed into UMI-guided consensus sequences. Using mixcr v2.1.11, the UMI consensuses were aligned to TRA and TRB V and J templates and assembled into clonotypes. A clonotype was counted as expanded or contracted only if both edgeR and NoisET called the change significant, with noise models trained on biological replicates. For edgeR calls, the cutoffs were a false discovery rate-adjusted p below 0.01 and a log2 fold-change threshold of 1. PCA with hierarchical clustering of max-normalized trajectories of the 1000 most abundant clonotypes was used as exploratory dynamics analysis. Separately sequenced CD4+ and CD8+ repertoires were used to assign the CD4 or CD8 phenotype of responding clones. TCRdb handled the public reads itself, with Q25 trimming in fastp and clone calling in MiXCR, and kept productive beta chains. Entries are consolidated by CDR3 protein sequence, retaining the most common genes and DNA. The V and J calls come from TCRdb's annotation, not from the publication. This sample holds 500,000 to 650,000 distinct CDR3 sequences; about 22% were observed only once. The ten largest clones capture 7.5% to 9.5% of the sample.

Inclusive of the bounding cysteine and phenylalanine, the CDR3 is 16 residues long. The kept DNA is CDR3 alone, 48 bases in frame from the first base. CDR1 and CDR2 were assigned from the germline V gene (reference sequence) as DFQATT and SNEGSKA. The V and J ends are trimmed by 0 bases and 4 bases, leaving 18 bases between them. Ficoll-Paque density gradient centrifugation was used to isolate PBMCs. This entry is derived from a study of T-cell memory formation after mild COVID-19 (dated by TCRdb to 2020 to 2023). With respect to the entire study: Most TCR sequence clusters were specific to one of the two donors. In a couple of donors, T-cell clones that expanded and contracted after mild COVID-19 were followed by sequencing TCRalpha and TCRbeta repertoires longitudinally. The cohort was made up of two young adult volunteers, one female and one male, who were previously healthy.

On the study overall, not on this receptor specifically: Some responding clones were found in pre-infection memory, which suggests that pre-existing cross-reactive memory T cells took part in the SARS-CoV-2 response. Contracting CD4+ clones were found mainly in CM and EM memory subsets, while CD8+ clones were enriched in EMRA. Clones that contracted from day 15 to 85 showed balanced CD4/CD8 phenotypes, whereas a second wave of clones that expanded from day 15 to 37 leaned towards CD4+. The second-wave clones that peaked on day 37 were not confirmed to be SARS-CoV-2 specific. The study covered only two mild cases, and larger cohorts including severe cases with pre-infection samples were considered necessary.

Recombination connected TRBV20-1 to TRBJ1-2; the D gene is unclear. Sequencing was done on a sample of PBMCs or a T cell subset sorted from them (not recorded which). This receptor was identified in an adult woman who had mild COVID-19 (a few samples of this study predate the infection). The sample titles of this study are shuffled in the database, so cell type and time point are left out; the donor was told from shared clones. CDR3 reads: CSARDPGTGKGYGYTF. In nucleotide form, the sequence is TGCAGTGCTAGAGATCCGGGTACGGGGAAAGGCTATGGCTACACCTTC.